The 31 T cell receptor beta chains below all came from one sample that was sequenced in a study of T cells after yellow fever vaccination. TCRdb re-analysed the 5' RACE reads in MiXCR, keeping a single row per CDR3 protein. The table has about 74,000 distinct CDR3 sequences, more than 5.5% seen once; the top ten hold roughly 35%. This material consisted of CD8+ T cells sorted from PBMCs, taken about 5 days after the first yellow fever vaccination. Receptor source: a man younger than 30 who received the YFV17D yellow fever vaccine.

This clonotype was recorded a few times. The genes are TRBV24-1 and TRBJ2-1; possible D gene TRBD2, 5 bases. There are 16 residues in the CDR3. Trimming took off 3 bases at V and 1 base at J, with 12 bases between the two ends. CDR1 and CDR2 (germline): KGHDR, SFDVKD. The CDR3 bases are TGTGCCACCAGTGATCCGAGGACTCTTTCCTACAATGAGCAGTTCTTC. Translated: CATSDPRTLSYNEQFF.

Many counts were recorded for this clonotype. The gene calls are TRBV19 and TRBJ2-1; 9 positions agree with TRBD2. There are 15 residues in the CDR3. Germline values: CDR1 LNHDA, CDR2 SQIVND (reference sequence). V was clipped by 1 base and J by 2 bases; unmatched bases: 0. The CDR3 DNA reads TGTGCCAGTAGTATAGGCGGGGGGGCCTACAATGAGCAGTTCTTC. This sequence encodes CASSIGGGAYNEQFF.

V usage is TRBV12-3 or TRBV12-4 and J usage is TRBJ2-7; TRBD2 matches 13 bases. This CDR3 contains 15 residues. V gave up 4 bases and J gave up 4 bases; unmatched junction bases: 4. The CDR3 spells CASSWGLAGKYEQYF. CDR3 nucleotide sequence: TGTGCCAGCAGTTGGGGACTAGCGGGGAAATACGAGCAGTACTTC.

The V gene is TRBV20-1, the J gene TRBJ1-6; no firm D call. CDR1 DFQATT and CDR2 SNEGSKA come from the germline V gene (reference sequence). V was shortened by 0 bases and J by 0 bases, with 15 bases between the two germline ends. The CDR3 extends over 18 amino acids. The DNA of the CDR3 is TGCAGTGCTAGAGATCCGGGTAGGGCTAGCTCCTATAATTCACCCCTCCACTTT. The encoded protein is CSARDPGRASSYNSPLHF.

This clonotype was seen more than once but under ten times. V usage is TRBV6-5 and J usage is TRBJ1-1; D gene ambiguous. The V end was cut by 6 bases, the J end by 9 bases, with 14 bases between. Germline V gene data show CDR1 as MNHEY and CDR2 as SVGAGI. The CDR3 totals 12 residues. The CDR3 loop reads CASRHRRGQAFF. Written as DNA, the CDR3 is TGTGCCAGCAGGCACCGACGAGGCCAAGCTTTCTTT.

This clonotype came up many times. The genes are TRBV5-6 and TRBJ2-5; possible D gene TRBD1, 5 bases. The CDR3 consists of 16 residues. The germline V and J ends were trimmed by 5 bases and 1 base, with 18 bases remaining between them. CDR1 is SGHDT, CDR2 YYEEEE, per germline. DNA of the CDR3: TGTGCCAGCAGGTCCCTTACAGGAGCCAGCCAAGAGACCCAGTACTTC. Its protein product is CASRSLTGASQETQYF.

In this sample, this clonotype turned up many times. The CDR3 loop is CSARVKGGNQPQHF. CDR3 nucleotide sequence: TGCAGTGCTAGAGTGAAAGGAGGGAATCAGCCCCAGCATTTT. The chain carries TRBV20-1 and TRBJ1-5; no firm D call. CDR1 and CDR2 (germline): DFQATT, SNEGSKA (reference sequence). CDR3 length: 14 residues. V lost 1 base to trimming and J lost 4 bases, with 11 bases between them.

This clonotype was observed a few times. The rearrangement uses TRBV4-1 and TRBJ2-7; D unresolved. V lost 1 base and J 2 bases, leaving 12 bases between the germline ends. Germline CDR1 and CDR2: MGHRA and YSYEKL. This CDR3 is 15 amino acids long. The CDR3 DNA reads as TGCGCCAGCAGCCAAGCCCGTGGGCGGACCTACGAGCAGTACTTC. Protein product: CASSQARGRTYEQYF.

This clonotype was seen ten or more times. The V call is TRBV7-9, the J call TRBJ1-1, with TRBD1 identical over 7 bases. V trimming: 4 bases; J trimming: 3 bases; junction bases outside the gene matches: 8. This CDR3 is 15 amino acids long. The V gene's germline CDR1 is SEHNR and CDR2 FQNEAQ (reference sequence). The CDR3 DNA follows: TGTGCCAGCAGCTCATTTGCTACAGGGGACACTGAAGCTTTCTTT. Protein sequence: CASSSFATGDTEAFF.

This chain connects TRBV13 to TRBJ1-1, with D unresolved. V lost 1 base and J lost 8, with 14 bases in between. CDR1 PRHDT and CDR2 FYEKMQ come from the germline V gene (reference sequence). The length of the CDR3 is 14 residues. CDR3 region: CASSLAGVAPEAFF. In nucleotides, the CDR3 is TGTGCCAGCAGCTTAGCCGGCGTGGCACCGGAAGCTTTCTTT.

This clonotype occurred many times. The chain is built from TRBV19 and TRBJ1-2; tentative D call: TRBD1 (5 bases). The CDR3 has 15 residues. Trimming removed 3 bases at V and 4 bases at J, with 15 bases between. The germline V gene encodes CDR1 LNHDA and CDR2 SQIVND (reference sequence). CDR3 coding DNA: TGTGCCAGTAGTATCTTCGGGTCAGGGATCTATGGCTACACCTTC. Its translation: CASSIFGSGIYGYTF.

There are many counts of this clonotype. V gene TRBV5-4 combines with J gene TRBJ2-5, with 7 bases matching TRBD1. There are 14 residues in the CDR3. Trimming at V came to 4 bases and at J to 3 bases, leaving 6 bases not matched to a gene. Per the germline V gene, CDR1 is SGHNT and CDR2 is YYREEE (reference sequence). CDR3 in amino acids: CASSPTGMEETQYF. CDR3 nucleotide sequence: TGTGCCAGCAGCCCGACAGGGATGGAAGAGACCCAGTACTTC. The full variable domain, completed using reference TRBV5-4 and TRBJ2-5, is ETGVTQSPTHLIKTRGQQVTLRCSSQSGHNTVSWYQQALGQGPQFIFQYYREEENGRGNFPPRFSGLQFPNYSSELNVNALELDDSALYLCASSPTGMEETQYFGPGTRLLVL.

The gene calls are TRBV4-1 and TRBJ2-1, with D maybe TRBD1 (6 bases). With 2 bases removed from V and 7 bases from J, the gap between germline ends came to 24 bases. The CDR3 covers 18 residues. In germline, CDR1 is MGHRA, CDR2 YSYEKL. DNA for the CDR3: TGCGCCAGCAGCCAACAGGGGCCACTGACACAGGGCCGGAATGAGCAGTTCTTC. It translates to CASSQQGPLTQGRNEQFF.

This clonotype was picked up a small number of times. The CDR3 sequence: CASSRWDRGHYTGELFF. The CDR3 DNA reads TGCGCCAGCAGCCGCTGGGACAGGGGCCATTACACCGGGGAGCTGTTTTTT. The chain uses TRBV23-1 and TRBJ2-2; TRBD1 matches at 10 bases. TRBV23-1 belongs to the ORF category, with a function that is uncertain. V lost 6 bases to trimming and J lost 3 bases; unmatched junction nucleotides: 10. The length of the CDR3 is 17 residues.

This clonotype occurred many times. The chain recombines TRBV29-1 with TRBJ1-2; 8 bases are a match to TRBD1. This CDR3 region has 14 residues. J gave up 3 bases and V 6 bases, and 9 bases lay outside the gene matches. Germline CDR1 SQVTM, CDR2 ANQGSEA. The CDR3 region has the DNA TGCAGCGTAGGATCTCAGACAGGGGACTATGGCTACACCTTC. Translation: CSVGSQTGDYGYTF.

This clonotype was picked up a small number of times. The chain has TRBV29-1 and TRBJ2-1, with D perhaps assigned TRBD1 or TRBD2 (6 bases each). Germline CDR1 SQVTM, CDR2 ANQGSEA. Trimming cost V 7 bases and J 3 bases, with 16 bases left between them. CDR3 length: 14 residues. The CDR3 region is CSAWVGGLYNEQFF. As DNA, the CDR3 is TGCAGCGCCTGGGTGGGGGGCCTCTACAATGAGCAGTTCTTC.

This clonotype occurred many times. This rearrangement joins TRBV2 to TRBJ2-1, with TRBD2 matching 12 bases. Germline V CDR1 and CDR2: SNHLY, FYNNEI. CDR3 length: 15 amino acids. V lost 6 bases and J lost 0; bases outside the gene matches: 0. The CDR3: CASRTSGGSYNEQFF. CDR3 sequence (DNA): TGTGCCAGCAGGACTAGCGGGGGCTCCTACAATGAGCAGTTCTTC.

The chain carries TRBV4-1 and TRBJ2-2; possibly TRBD1 or TRBD2 for D (6 bases each). Trimming removed 0 bases from V and 4 bases from J, with 12 bases in between. Germline V CDR1 and CDR2: MGHRA, YSYEKL. This CDR3 has 16 amino acids. The CDR3 DNA sequence: TGCGCCAGCAGCCAAGATGAGGGGGGATCCACCGGGGAGCTGTTTTTT. This sequence encodes CASSQDEGGSTGELFF.

This clonotype was seen ten or more times. The gene calls are TRBV27 and TRBJ1-5; no definite D call. Trimming removed 5 bases from V and 1 base from J, with 15 bases in between. Germline CDR1 and CDR2: MNHEY and SMNVEV (reference sequence). The CDR3 is 16 amino acids. CDR3 region: CASSIKGVGSNQPQHF. The DNA of the CDR3 is TGTGCCAGCAGTATAAAGGGCGTTGGGAGCAATCAGCCCCAGCATTTT.

The chain carries TRBV4-1 and TRBJ2-5, with 11 bases aligning to TRBD2. Germline V gives CDR1 MGHRA, CDR2 YSYEKL. J lost 5 bases, V lost 5 bases, and 7 bases had no gene match. This CDR3 is 15 amino acids long. CDR3 bases: TGCGCCAGCAGCGCTAGCGGGGGGACTGGGGAGACCCAGTACTTC. Its protein is CASSASGGTGETQYF.

This clonotype was detected only a few times. J is TRBJ1-5 and V is TRBV27, with D unresolved. V lost 3 bases to trimming and J lost 0 bases, with 9 bases between them. This CDR3 contains 15 residues. Germline V gives CDR1 MNHEY, CDR2 SMNVEV (reference sequence). The CDR3 nucleotides read TGTGCCAGCAGTTTCGGGGTACTTAGCAATCAGCCCCAGCATTTT. Translated: CASSFGVLSNQPQHF.

This clonotype was seen many times. The V gene is TRBV4-1, the J gene TRBJ1-1, with TRBD1 matching over 8 bases. The CDR3 is 13 residues long. Looked up from germline, CDR1 is MGHRA and CDR2 is YSYEKL. V was pared by 2 bases and J by 7 bases, with 3 bases of the junction left unmatched. As DNA, the CDR3 is TGCGCCAGCAGCCAAAGACAGGGGCTTGAAGCTTTCTTT. Its protein product is CASSQRQGLEAFF.

This clonotype has a count of ten or more. This chain links TRBV7-2 with TRBJ2-7, with 8 bases aligning to TRBD1. The CDR3 runs to 15 residues. The junction had 9 bases not matched to a gene; V was cut back by 5 bases and J by 3 bases. Germline V CDR1 and CDR2: SGHTA, FQGNSA. DNA for the CDR3: TGTGCCAGCAGCCTACCCGGGACAGGACTCTACGAGCAGTACTTC. This encodes CASSLPGTGLYEQYF.

V is TRBV12-3 or TRBV12-4 and J is TRBJ1-2; 8 positions agree with TRBD1. Trimming cost V 5 bases and J 5 bases; bases outside gene matches: 4. This CDR3 is 13 amino acids long. The CDR3 spells CASSKDRAYGYTF. In DNA, the CDR3 is TGTGCCAGCAGTAAGGACAGGGCTTATGGCTACACCTTC.

This clonotype was seen a handful of times. The genes are TRBV5-4 and TRBJ2-3, with 7 bases identical to TRBD2. J was trimmed by 4 bases and V by 1 base; bases with no gene match: 18. The CDR3 spans 19 residues. Germline CDR1 reads SGHNT; CDR2 reads YYREEE (reference sequence). CDR3 residues: CASSLTGGGRSRRSDTQYF. In nucleotides, the CDR3 is TGTGCCAGCAGCTTGACTGGCGGGGGTAGATCTCGGCGGTCAGATACGCAGTATTTT. Combining the CDR3 with reference TRBV5-4 and TRBJ2-3 gives the whole variable domain ETGVTQSPTHLIKTRGQQVTLRCSSQSGHNTVSWYQQALGQGPQFIFQYYREEENGRGNFPPRFSGLQFPNYSSELNVNALELDDSALYLCASSLTGGGRSRRSDTQYFGPGTRLTVL.

Ten or more counts support this clonotype. The chain carries TRBV7-9 and TRBJ2-5, with 10 bases lining up with TRBD2. There are 15 residues in the CDR3. V lost 6 bases to trimming and J lost 4 bases; unmatched junction nucleotides: 8. CDR1 is SEHNR and CDR2 is FQNEAQ in the germline V gene (reference sequence). The CDR3 sequence is CASSPSGGAGETQYF. CDR3 coding DNA: TGTGCCAGCAGTCCAAGCGGGGGGGCCGGAGAGACCCAGTACTTC.

The genes are TRBV12-3 or TRBV12-4 and TRBJ1-6; D possibly corresponds to TRBD1 (5 bases). The CDR3 covers 13 residues. The V end lost 4 bases, the J end lost 8 bases, and 9 bases lay between the germline ends. CDR3 protein: CASSWGGDSPLHF. CDR3 in DNA: TGTGCCAGCAGTTGGGGGGGAGATTCACCCCTCCACTTT.

The chain has TRBV4-3 and TRBJ2-5; no firm D call. Per the germline V gene, CDR1 is LGHNA and CDR2 is YSLEER. Between the trimmed V and J ends, which lost 0 bases and 7 bases, there was a span of 15 bases. This CDR3 has 15 residues. The CDR3 DNA reads TGCGCCAGCAGCCAAGATCGGCTCCAACCGGGGACCCAGTACTTC. Translation: CASSQDRLQPGTQYF.

This clonotype was detected ten times or more. V usage is TRBV29-1 and J usage is TRBJ1-6; 10 bases are shared with TRBD1. There are 14 residues in the CDR3. Germline loops: CDR1 SQVTM, CDR2 ANQGSEA. V was pared by 6 bases and J by 9 bases, with 8 bases of the junction left unmatched. CDR3 DNA: TGCAGCGTCTCCGACAGGGGGCAAGGTTCACCCCTCCACTTT. Translated, it gives CSVSDRGQGSPLHF.

This clonotype was picked up many times. The chain recombines TRBV18 with TRBJ2-2, with D possibly TRBD2 on 6 matching bases. CDR3 length: 16 residues. V lost 0 bases and J 5 bases, leaving 13 bases between the germline ends. Germline V gives CDR1 KGHSH, CDR2 LQKENI. This chain's CDR3 is CASSPPGRERTGELFF. CDR3 coding DNA: TGTGCCAGCTCACCACCTGGACGGGAGAGGACCGGGGAGCTGTTTTTT.

This clonotype came up a few times. The chain recombines TRBV4-2 with TRBJ2-1; D could derive from TRBD1 or TRBD2 (5 bases each). This CDR3 comprises 15 residues. With 6 bases removed from V and 8 bases from J, the gap between germline ends came to 20 bases. From germline, CDR1 is LGHNA and CDR2 YNFKEQ. CDR3 amino acids: CASRPFGTVSHEQFF. The CDR3 DNA reads TGTGCCAGCAGACCATTTGGGACGGTATCACATGAGCAGTTCTTC.